This T cell receptor (beta chain) was documented in a study of cytomegalovirus exposure and HLA in healthy donors. The CDR3 loop spans 20 amino acids. Trimming removed 0 bases from V and 3 bases from J, with 27 bases in between. Germline loops: CDR1 SGHRS, CDR2 YFSETQ. Use of 60 Vbeta and 13 Jbeta primers characterized the PCR. Clones were sequenced by immunoSEQ multiplex PCR, and TCRdb holds only the in-frame ones, with some missing. This sample carries about 180,000 clones, 82% of them seen once, and the ten largest clones take less than 2%. The receptor was derived from a middle-aged man in good health and CMV-seronegative. The chain is built from TRBV5-1 and TRBJ1-1; possibly TRBD1 for D (5 bases). The sample taken for sequencing was PBMCs. The CDR3 DNA sequence: TGCGCCAGCAGCTTGGCCAGGATGGGGGGAACTTGGGCTTTCGACACTGAAGCTTTCTTT. It is translated as CASSLARMGGTWAFDTEAFF.